This is a list of T cell receptor beta chains from one sample in a study of T cells in Graves' hyperthyroidism and ophthalmopathy. TCRdb independently ran MiXCR on the multiplex PCR reads; one entry per CDR3 protein. The sample lists 620,000 or so distinct CDR3 sequences; approximately 14% were seen once. Material: blood. These receptors all stem from a woman in her 50s with Graves' ophthalmopathy. The CDR3 runs from the conserved cysteine through the conserved F or W. The order of the fields is J gene, clone size, D gene, V gene, CDR3 protein, CDR3 DNA. D genes are given only for firm matches. The listing skips clone size in some rows; elsewhere it reads once, few, many or a size class.

j_call: TRBJ1-1
clone_size: many
d_call: -
v_call: TRBV20-1
cdr3_aa: CSARMGTEAFF
cdr3_nt: TGCAGTGCTAGGATGGGAACTGAAGCTTTCTTT

j_call: TRBJ2-1
clone_size: many
d_call: TRBD2
v_call: TRBV7-2
cdr3_aa: CASSLVAGVIYNEQFF
cdr3_nt: TGTGCCAGCAGCTTAGTAGCGGGGGTCATATACAATGAGCAGTTCTTC

j_call: TRBJ2-7
clone_size: many
d_call: TRBD1
v_call: TRBV6-2/TRBV6-3
cdr3_aa: CASSYMDRENYEQYF
cdr3_nt: TGTGCCAGCAGTTATATGGACAGGGAAAATTACGAGCAGTACTTC

j_call: TRBJ1-6
clone_size: -
d_call: TRBD1
v_call: TRBV11-2
cdr3_aa: CASSFRGQGDNSPLHF
cdr3_nt: TGTGCCAGCAGCTTTCGCGGACAGGGGGATAATTCACCCCTCCACTTT

j_call: TRBJ1-6
clone_size: few
d_call: -
v_call: TRBV7-3
cdr3_aa: CASSPTFGSPLHF
cdr3_nt: TGTGCCAGCAGCCCAACGTTTGGATCACCCCTCCACTTT

j_call: TRBJ2-1
clone_size: -
d_call: -
v_call: TRBV10-3
cdr3_aa: CAISESFGRDGSYNEQFF
cdr3_nt: TGTGCCATCAGTGAGTCTTTTGGGCGGGATGGATCCTACAATGAGCAGTTCTTC

j_call: TRBJ2-1
clone_size: -
d_call: TRBD2
v_call: TRBV24-1
cdr3_aa: CATSDRTSGRLDEQFF
cdr3_nt: TGTGCCACCAGTGATCGTACTAGCGGGAGGTTGGATGAGCAGTTCTTC

j_call: TRBJ2-1
clone_size: -
d_call: -
v_call: TRBV28
cdr3_aa: CASSRGGNYNEQFF
cdr3_nt: TGTGCCAGCAGTCGCGGCGGAAACTACAATGAGCAGTTCTTC

j_call: TRBJ2-2
clone_size: few
d_call: -
v_call: TRBV5-1
cdr3_aa: CASSLSRATGELFF
cdr3_nt: TGCGCCAGCAGCTTGAGCAGGGCCACCGGGGAGCTGTTTTTT

j_call: TRBJ2-3
clone_size: few
d_call: TRBD1
v_call: TRBV7-2
cdr3_aa: CASSRGQGVFTDTQYF
cdr3_nt: TGTGCCAGCAGCCGAGGACAGGGGGTGTTCACAGATACGCAGTATTTT

j_call: TRBJ1-1
clone_size: many
d_call: -
v_call: TRBV6-1
cdr3_aa: CATQRYGYEAFF
cdr3_nt: TGTGCCACTCAGCGTTACGGATATGAAGCTTTCTTT

j_call: TRBJ2-3
clone_size: many
d_call: -
v_call: TRBV20-1
cdr3_aa: CSARGTSTDTQYF
cdr3_nt: TGCAGTGCTAGAGGGACTAGCACAGATACGCAGTATTTT

j_call: TRBJ1-5
clone_size: -
d_call: -
v_call: TRBV28
cdr3_aa: CASSSAEGRQPQHF
cdr3_nt: TGTGCCAGCAGTTCCGCCGAGGGGCGACAGCCCCAGCATTTT

j_call: TRBJ1-2
clone_size: once
d_call: -
v_call: TRBV28
cdr3_aa: CASSFPASRGFGGYTF
cdr3_nt: TGTGCCAGCAGTTTCCCCGCTAGCAGGGGTTTCGGCGGCTACACCTTC

j_call: TRBJ2-5
clone_size: -
d_call: TRBD2
v_call: TRBV14
cdr3_aa: CASSQDRVAGGRGETQYF
cdr3_nt: TGTGCCAGCAGCCAAGATCGGGTAGCGGGAGGGCGTGGAGAGACCCAGTACTTC

j_call: TRBJ2-1
clone_size: many
d_call: -
v_call: TRBV29-1
cdr3_aa: CSVGSRTNYNEQFF
cdr3_nt: TGCAGCGTTGGGTCTAGGACAAACTACAATGAGCAGTTCTTC